The rows below give T cell receptor beta chains drawn from one sample of a study of CD4 T cells in relation to SARS-CoV-2 and coronaviruses. Assay: immunoSEQ multiplex PCR; the TCRdb copy retains only in-frame clones and omits some. The table lists about 59,000 clones, roughly 88% of them singletons, with roughly 1.4% in the top ten. The sequencing input was memory CD4+ T cells from PBMCs. The receptors were gathered from a human donor in good health. The CDR3 runs from the conserved cysteine through the conserved F or W. Part of the rows lack a size; the others show once, few, many or a class for expanded clones.

abundance: NA
j_gene: TRBJ2-3
v_gene: TRBV7-9
CDR3aa: CASTPGLARGDTQYF

abundance: NA
j_gene: TRBJ2-3
v_gene: TRBV19
CDR3aa: CASSVGTSGSTDTQYF

abundance: NA
j_gene: TRBJ2-3
v_gene: TRBV2
CDR3aa: CASMFQVMSTDTQYF

abundance: NA
j_gene: TRBJ2-1
v_gene: TRBV11-2
CDR3aa: CASSSPAGTHNEQFF

abundance: NA
j_gene: TRBJ2-1
v_gene: TRBV7-3
CDR3aa: CASRLGWQDEQFF

abundance: NA
j_gene: TRBJ2-6
v_gene: TRBV27
CDR3aa: CASSLSRGLFKSGANVLTF

abundance: NA
j_gene: TRBJ2-7
v_gene: TRBV19
CDR3aa: CASSEKAAYEQYF

abundance: NA
j_gene: TRBJ2-7
v_gene: TRBV7-9
CDR3aa: CASSLETGHDAQYF

abundance: NA
j_gene: TRBJ2-7
v_gene: TRBV5-4
CDR3aa: CASSSSGTQTYEQYF

abundance: once
j_gene: TRBJ2-7
v_gene: TRBV10-3
CDR3aa: CAISPAYEQYF

abundance: few
j_gene: TRBJ2-1
v_gene: TRBV5-8
CDR3aa: CASSLVLAGYNEQFF

abundance: NA
j_gene: TRBJ2-1
v_gene: TRBV9
CDR3aa: CASSVEGRDEQFF

abundance: NA
j_gene: TRBJ1-1
v_gene: TRBV7-8
CDR3aa: CASSRVGANTEAFF

abundance: NA
j_gene: TRBJ2-7
v_gene: TRBV6-1
CDR3aa: CASSEVAYEQYF